These 3 T cell receptor beta chains were all obtained from the same sample, sequenced in a study of blood T cell repertoires in COVID-19. Sequencing used immunoSEQ multiplex PCR; TCRdb keeps in-frame clones, though not all of them. The sample includes about 400,000 clones, more than 85% of them seen just once. The specimen sequenced was peripheral blood. These receptors all stem from a human donor in a cohort sampled during active COVID-19.

The chain is built from TRBV6-4 and TRBJ1-5; D might be TRBD1 (5 bases). Germline V gene data show CDR1 as MRHNA and CDR2 as SNTAGT. The CDR3 has 16 amino acids. The ends were cut back, 6 bases at V and 4 bases at J, with 19 bases in the middle. The DNA for the CDR3 is TGTGCCAGCAGATGGGGGGTCTACCAGGCGAATCAGCCCCAGCATTTT. Its protein is CASRWGVYQANQPQHF.

The J gene is TRBJ2-5, the V gene TRBV5-1; TRBD2 aligns across 9 bases. This CDR3 is built from 15 residues. The junction had 6 bases not matched to a gene; V was cut back by 4 bases and J by 2 bases. The V gene's germline CDR1 is SGHRS and CDR2 YFSETQ. CDR3 sequence (DNA): TGCGCCAGCAGCCAATCTAGCGGGGTTCAAGAGACCCAGTACTTC. Encoded protein: CASSQSSGVQETQYF.

The chain joins TRBV6-1 to TRBJ2-1, with TRBD2 matching over 7 bases. Per germline, CDR1 MNHNS and CDR2 SASEGT. This CDR3 contains 16 residues. Trimming removed 3 bases from V and 8 bases from J; junction bases left unmatched: 13. As DNA, the CDR3 is TGTGCCAGCAGTGATGGTCGTAGCGGGTTGTCGGATGAGCAGTTCTTC. It specifies CASSDGRSGLSDEQFF.